This is a list of T cell receptor beta chains from one sample in a study of blood T cell repertoires in COVID-19. Here immunoSEQ multiplex PCR was the method, and the copy in TCRdb shows in-frame clones only, minus some. This sample carries some 98,000 clones, just under 85% of them seen once, and the ten largest clones take more than 9%. The sequencing sample was made of peripheral blood. These receptors were taken from a man aged 65 to 85 with acute or convalescent COVID-19. Both conserved end residues are part of each CDR3. Each record gives: clone size, J gene, V gene, CDR3 length, D gene, CDR3 protein, CDR3 DNA. D genes are given only for firm matches. The size of a clone is reported for some rows only, either as once, few or many, or as a class for expanded clones.

size: NA; J: TRBJ2-2; V: TRBV30; length: 13; D: NA; CDR3: CAWSSRVPGELFF; DNA: TGTGCCTGGAGTTCCAGGGTCCCCGGGGAGCTGTTTTTT
size: NA; J: TRBJ1-1; V: TRBV14; length: 14; D: NA; CDR3: CASTLGLDPGEAFF; DNA: TGTGCCAGCACCCTTGGACTGGATCCCGGTGAAGCTTTCTTT
size: NA; J: TRBJ1-2; V: TRBV27; length: 16; D: TRBD1; CDR3: CASSLLLGQGAYGYTF; DNA: TGTGCCAGCAGTCTCCTACTGGGACAGGGGGCTTATGGCTACACCTTC
size: few; J: TRBJ1-2; V: TRBV21-1; length: 15; D: NA; CDR3: CASSKSSGQEGGYTF; DNA: TGTGCCAGCAGCAAATCCTCAGGGCAAGAAGGCGGCTACACCTTC
size: NA; J: TRBJ2-5; V: TRBV6-1; length: 16; D: TRBD2; CDR3: CASSEFVSRGKETQYF; DNA: TGTGCCAGCAGTGAATTTGTCTCGCGGGGGAAAGAGACCCAGTACTTC
size: NA; J: TRBJ2-1; V: TRBV7-3; length: 11; D: NA; CDR3: CASSSSNEQFF; DNA: TGTGCCAGCAGCTCTTCCAATGAGCAGTTCTTC
size: NA; J: TRBJ1-5; V: TRBV2; length: 15; D: TRBD1; CDR3: CASRATGNSNQPQHF; DNA: TGTGCCAGCAGGGCGACAGGGAATAGCAATCAGCCCCAGCATTTT
size: NA; J: TRBJ1-1; V: TRBV30; length: 18; D: NA; CDR3: CAGYYPVGRSTMNTEAFF; DNA: TGTGCCGGCTATTATCCAGTGGGGCGCTCAACAATGAACACTGAAGCTTTCTTT
size: NA; J: TRBJ1-2; V: TRBV5-4; length: 13; D: NA; CDR3: CASSYPGNYGYTF; DNA: TGTGCCAGCAGCTACCCCGGGAACTATGGCTACACCTTC
size: few; J: TRBJ1-2; V: TRBV5-1; length: 14; D: TRBD1; CDR3: CASSPGQGNYGYTF; DNA: TGCGCCAGCAGCCCGGGACAGGGAAACTATGGCTACACCTTC
size: NA; J: TRBJ2-1; V: TRBV7-6; length: 21; D: TRBD2; CDR3: CASSSRTSGRTPVGEDNEQFF; DNA: TGTGCCAGCAGCTCTAGGACTAGCGGGAGGACCCCCGTGGGTGAGGACAATGAGCAGTTCTTC
size: NA; J: TRBJ1-1; V: TRBV5-8; length: 14; D: NA; CDR3: CASSYFQGYTEAFF; DNA: TGTGCCAGCAGCTATTTCCAGGGATACACTGAAGCTTTCTTT
size: NA; J: TRBJ2-1; V: TRBV18; length: 15; D: TRBD1; CDR3: CASSPGTGGYNEQFF; DNA: TGTGCCAGCTCACCGGGGACAGGGGGATACAATGAGCAGTTCTTC
size: once; J: TRBJ2-1; V: TRBV6-4; length: 15; D: NA; CDR3: CASSALYTPYNEQFF; DNA: TGTGCCAGCAGTGCCTTGTACACCCCCTACAATGAGCAGTTCTTC
size: NA; J: TRBJ1-5; V: TRBV4-3; length: 15; D: NA; CDR3: CASSQEASRGMPQHF; DNA: TGCGCCAGCAGCCAAGAGGCTAGCAGGGGAATGCCCCAGCATTTT
size: once; J: TRBJ2-7; V: TRBV11-2; length: 11; D: NA; CDR3: CASSLVREQYF; DNA: TGTGCCAGCAGCTTAGTGCGCGAGCAGTACTTC
size: NA; J: TRBJ2-3; V: TRBV12-3/TRBV12-4; length: 13; D: NA; CDR3: CASKIISTDTQYF; DNA: TGTGCCAGCAAAATAATCAGCACAGATACGCAGTATTTT
size: NA; J: TRBJ1-1; V: TRBV2; length: 13; D: NA; CDR3: CASRGQMNTEAFF; DNA: TGTGCCAGCAGAGGACAGATGAACACTGAAGCTTTCTTT
size: NA; J: TRBJ1-1; V: TRBV6-5; length: 16; D: TRBD1; CDR3: CASSSRTGGVNTEAFF; DNA: TGTGCCAGCAGTTCGCGGACAGGAGGGGTGAACACTGAAGCTTTCTTT